Shown below are 15 T cell receptor beta chains from a single sample sequenced in a study of blood T cell repertoires in COVID-19. Assay: immunoSEQ multiplex PCR; the TCRdb copy retains only in-frame clones and omits some. The repertoire holds around 250,000 clones, with approximately 88% as singletons. The sequencing input was PBMCs or T cells enriched from blood (not recorded which). Receptor source: a woman aged 40 to 50 who had been exposed to COVID-19.

V is TRBV19 and J is TRBJ2-1; TRBD2 aligns across 11 bases. The CDR3 length is 15 residues. The trim removed 5 bases at V and 8 bases at J, leaving 8 bases unmatched. Germline CDR1 LNHDA, CDR2 SQIVND (reference sequence). This chain's CDR3 is CASSVTSGRGYEQFF. The CDR3 DNA reads as TGTGCCAGTAGTGTAACTAGCGGGAGAGGGTATGAGCAGTTCTTC.

This clone occurred a few times. The chain employs TRBV6-1 and TRBJ1-2; possible D gene TRBD1, 5 bases. Deletions cut 0 bases from V and 3 bases from J, with 14 bases between. The CDR3 sequence is 16 residues long. CDR1 and CDR2 (germline): MNHNS, SASEGT. In DNA form, the CDR3 reads TGTGCCAGCAGTGAAGCAGGGCAGGGTTGGTACTATGGCTACACCTTC. Residues: CASSEAGQGWYYGYTF.

The chain has TRBV15 and TRBJ2-5; 8 bases are a match to TRBD1. CDR3 size: 17 residues. Germline CDR1 and CDR2: LNHNV and YYDKDF (reference sequence). The ends lost 0 bases at V and 4 bases at J; junction bases unmatched: 10. The CDR3 bases are TGTGCCACCAGCAGAGACATATGGAACAGGGGGAGAGAGACCCAGTACTTC. Its translation: CATSRDIWNRGRETQYF.

The rearrangement links TRBV4-3 to TRBJ2-7; 9 positions match TRBD2. V lost 9 bases to trimming and J lost 3 bases; unmatched junction nucleotides: 12. CDR3 size: 15 residues. Germline lookup yields CDR1 LGHNA and CDR2 YSLEER. CDR3 sequence (DNA): TGCGCCAGACACTTAGCGGGAGAGACCTTCTACGAGCAGTACGTC. This encodes CARHLAGETFYEQYV.

The chain couples TRBV2 to TRBJ2-7; 11 bases map to TRBD1. This CDR3 is 15 amino acids long. V was clipped by 4 bases and J by 3 bases; unmatched bases: 5. Per the germline V gene, CDR1 is SNHLY and CDR2 is FYNNEI. DNA of the CDR3: TGTGCCAGCAGTGGGGGACAGGGGGGTTTCTACGAGCAGTACTTC. Translating gives CASSGGQGGFYEQYF.

The chain couples TRBV19 to TRBJ1-5; no reliable D call. Trimming cost V 3 bases and J 0 bases, with 12 bases left between them. Germline loops: CDR1 LNHDA, CDR2 SQIVND (reference sequence). The CDR3 spans 16 residues. The CDR3 here is CASSMRQANSNQPQHF. The CDR3 bases are TGTGCCAGTAGTATGCGTCAGGCTAATAGCAATCAGCCCCAGCATTTT.

The CDR3 sequence is CASGLNTDTQYF. The CDR3 DNA reads as TGTGCTAGTGGTCTTAACACAGATACGCAGTATTTT. The chain joins TRBV12-5 to TRBJ2-3; no firm D call. Germline values: CDR1 LGHNT, CDR2 FRNRAP. The CDR3 has 12 residues. The V gene lost 5 bases and the J gene lost 2 bases, with 5 bases spanning the gap.

The chain carries TRBV28 and TRBJ2-1, with 13 positions matching TRBD2. From germline, CDR1 is MDHEN and CDR2 SYDVKM. CDR3 length equals 19 residues. V was pared by 5 bases and J by 2 bases, with 12 bases of the junction left unmatched. This CDR3 is CASSPKLAGGPFAYNEQFF. The DNA of the CDR3 is TGTGCCAGCAGTCCCAAACTAGCGGGAGGGCCTTTTGCCTACAATGAGCAGTTCTTC. Based on the CDR3 plus reference TRBV28 and TRBJ2-1, the full variable domain is DVKVTQSSRYLVKRTGEKVFLECVQDMDHENMFWYRQDPGLGLRLIYFSYDVKMKEKGDIPEGYSVSREKKERFSLILESASTNQTSMYLCASSPKLAGGPFAYNEQFFGPGTRLTVL.

This chain joins TRBV2 and TRBJ1-5, with D possibly TRBD1 on 5 matching bases. The CDR3 is 17 residues long. The V end was cut by 0 bases, the J end by 3 bases, with 15 bases between. The germline V gene encodes CDR1 SNHLY and CDR2 FYNNEI. As DNA, the CDR3 is TGTGCCAGCAGTGAAGCCCTGGGGCTTTTTAACAATCAGCCCCAGCATTTT. Translation: CASSEALGLFNNQPQHF.

Points on this clone: A junction end diverges from the germline sequence, so it may reflect a read error. J is TRBJ1-1 and V is TRBV5-1, with D unclear. The germline V gene encodes CDR1 SGHRS and CDR2 YFSETQ. The CDR3 sequence is 13 residues long. This CDR3 reads CASSSQMNTEAFF. The CDR3 DNA is TGTGCCAGCAGCTCACAGATGAACACTGAAGCTTTCTTT.

The V and J genes are TRBV27 and TRBJ1-2, with 7 nucleotides matching TRBD1. Germline-derived CDR1 and CDR2 are MNHEY and SMNVEV (reference sequence). The CDR3 is made up of 15 amino acids. V gave up 5 bases and J gave up 1 base; unmatched junction bases: 7. The CDR3 loop reads CASSPYTGVNYGYTF. The CDR3 nucleotides are TGTGCCAGCAGTCCCTATACAGGGGTTAACTATGGCTACACCTTC.

The chain is built from TRBV7-3 and TRBJ2-1, with 9 bases fitting TRBD2. From germline, CDR1 is SGHTA and CDR2 FQGTGA. Trimming cost V 5 bases and J 10 bases; bases outside gene matches: 18. The CDR3 contains 17 residues. In DNA, the CDR3 is TGTGCCAGCAGCACCCCGGGACTAGCAGGGGTCCGGGGAGAGCAGTTCTTC. Translated: CASSTPGLAGVRGEQFF.

CDR3: CASSTSTDTQYF. In DNA, the CDR3 is TGTGCCAGCAGCACAAGCACAGATACGCAGTATTTT. The chain combines TRBV11-3 with TRBJ2-3; D is unresolved. Germline V gives CDR1 SGHNT, CDR2 YENEEA. V lost 5 bases to trimming and J lost 0 bases, with 3 bases between them. The CDR3 has 12 amino acids.

This clone occurred a few times. The identical CDR3 is also encoded by other nucleotide sequences in the sample. The chain is built from TRBV6-5 and TRBJ1-4; 9 bases are shared with TRBD1. The J segment lost 7 bases and the V segment lost 6 bases, leaving 3 bases of the junction unmatched. Germline-derived CDR1 and CDR2 are MNHEY and SVGAGI. The CDR3 runs to 13 residues. CDR3 bases: TGTGCCAGCAGGGACAGGGGAGGTGAAAAACTGTTTTTT. Its translation is CASRDRGGEKLFF.

The chain links TRBV12-3 or TRBV12-4 to TRBJ1-2; no clear D. V was shortened by 7 bases and J by 4 bases, with 13 bases between the two germline ends. CDR3 length equals 13 residues. CDR3 protein: CASTPDYIYGYTF. The CDR3 bases are TGTGCCAGCACCCCGGACTACATCTATGGCTACACCTTC.